This is a list of T cell receptor beta chains from one sample in a study of cytomegalovirus exposure and HLA in healthy donors. Method: immunoSEQ multiplex PCR; TCRdb's copy keeps in-frame clones and lacks some. The clone table shows around 100,000 clones, with the ten largest holding 3.7%. The sample comprised PBMCs. Source of these receptors: a man aged 25-45 years in good health and CMV-seronegative. Each CDR3 is given with its conserved first and last residue. Fields, in order: J gene, V gene, D gene, CDR3 protein, CDR3 DNA. A D gene is named only where the DNA matches it firmly.

>TRBJ1-1|TRBV6-1|.
CASSLEQGDTEAFF
TGTGCCAGCAGTTTGGAACAGGGAGACACTGAAGCTTTCTTT
>TRBJ2-1|TRBV6-5|TRBD2
CASSSGGAYYNEQFF
TGTGCCAGCAGCTCCGGGGGGGCCTACTACAATGAGCAGTTCTTC
>TRBJ2-7|TRBV19|.
CASSIGGTYEQYF
TGTGCCAGTAGTATCGGGGGTACTTACGAGCAGTACTTC
>TRBJ1-1|TRBV6-5|TRBD1
CASSRQGSTEAFF
TGTGCCAGCAGCCGACAGGGTAGCACTGAAGCTTTCTTT
>TRBJ2-7|TRBV27|TRBD2
CASSFGGGPYEQYF
TGTGCCAGCAGTTTCGGGGGGGGACCCTACGAGCAGTACTTC
>TRBJ2-5|TRBV28|.
CASSGYRLAEQETQYF
TGTGCCAGCAGCGGATACCGGCTAGCAGAACAAGAGACCCAGTACTTC
>TRBJ1-5|TRBV18|.
CASSQGDQPQHF
TGTGCCAGCTCACAGGGGGATCAGCCCCAGCATTTT
>TRBJ1-1|TRBV19|.
CASKGRPATEAFF
TGTGCCAGTAAGGGGCGCCCGGCCACTGAAGCTTTCTTT
>TRBJ1-1|TRBV2|.
CASTPAEGGNTEAFF
TGTGCCAGCACCCCGGCGGAGGGAGGGAACACTGAAGCTTTCTTT
>TRBJ1-1|TRBV2|.
CASTSTANTEAFF
TGTGCCAGCACCTCGACAGCGAACACTGAAGCTTTCTTT
>TRBJ2-1|TRBV9|TRBD2
CASSVKAGGPHEQFF
TGTGCCAGCAGCGTAAAAGCGGGGGGGCCACATGAGCAGTTCTTC
>TRBJ1-2|TRBV30|TRBD1
CAWSTDRVNTF
TGTGCCTGGAGTACGGACAGGGTTAACACCTTC
>TRBJ2-2|TRBV7-2|.
CASSLSGVGSTGELFF
TGTGCCAGCAGCTTATCGGGGGTTGGAAGCACCGGGGAGCTGTTTTTT
>TRBJ2-7|TRBV4-1|.
CASSQAGQTSYEQYF
TGCGCCAGCAGCCAGGCGGGACAGACAAGTTACGAGCAGTACTTC
>TRBJ2-1|TRBV7-6|.
CASSLAVGFGIYNEQFF
TGTGCCAGCAGCTTAGCGGTCGGTTTCGGGATATACAATGAGCAGTTCTTC
>TRBJ1-4|TRBV2|TRBD1
CASSSTGEGQLFF
TGTGCCAGCAGTTCGACAGGGGAGGGGCAACTGTTTTTT
>TRBJ1-5|TRBV7-2|.
CASSSRGQVSFSNQPQHF
TGTGCCAGCAGCTCCCGTGGTCAGGTGTCCTTTAGCAATCAGCCCCAGCATTTT
>TRBJ2-2|TRBV7-9|.
CASSLIRNRKNTGELFF
TGTGCCAGCAGCTTAATACGGAACAGAAAGAACACCGGGGAGCTGTTTTTT